The 29 T cell receptor beta chains below come from one sample, sequenced in a study of response to subunit inactivated influenza vaccine. TCRdb reprocessed the RT-PCR reads with MiXCR, giving one entry per CDR3 protein. This sample yields roughly 700,000 distinct CDR3 sequences, of which roughly 13% are seen a single time; around 6.5% belongs to the top ten. The sequencing used PBMCs from blood, collected less than 15 days before vaccination. The receptors originated from a man aged 50-59 years who received an inactivated influenza vaccine.

This clonotype was seen a handful of times. The chain recombines TRBV15 with TRBJ2-7; 7 nucleotides match TRBD2. The CDR3 loop spans 15 amino acids. Germline V gene sequence: CDR1 LNHNV, CDR2 YYDKDF (reference sequence). V shed 0 bases and J 3 bases; nucleotides not matched to a gene: 5. The CDR3 loop is CATSRENPSGYEQYF. Written as DNA, the CDR3 is TGTGCCACCAGCAGAGAGAACCCTAGCGGCTACGAGCAGTACTTC. Using reference TRBV15 and TRBJ2-7 for the parts outside the CDR3, the full variable domain is DAMVIQNPRYQVTQFGKPVTLSCSQTLNHNVMYWYQQKSSQAPKLLFHYYDKDFNNEADTPDNFQSRRPNTSFCFLDIRSPGLGDTAMYLCATSRENPSGYEQYFGPGTRLTVT.

This clonotype was seen more than once but under ten times. The rearrangement uses TRBV20-1 and TRBJ2-2, with D tentatively TRBD2 (5 bases). The CDR3 has 12 amino acids. Trimming took off 2 bases at V and 6 bases at J, with 7 bases between the two ends. Per the germline V gene, CDR1 is DFQATT and CDR2 is SNEGSKA (reference sequence). CDR3 in amino acids: CSARPGSGELFF. In DNA, the CDR3 is TGCAGTGCTAGACCGGGGTCCGGGGAGCTGTTTTTT.

This clonotype was observed a few times. The chain links TRBV7-8 to TRBJ1-1; a possible D gene is TRBD1 (5 bases). The CDR3 runs 15 residues. Germline-derived CDR1 and CDR2 are SGHVS and FQNEAQ. Trimming stripped 1 base from V and 4 bases from J, with 13 bases between. This CDR3 reads CASSLVIGAPTEAFF. CDR3 in DNA: TGTGCCAGCAGCTTAGTTATTGGGGCGCCCACTGAAGCTTTCTTT.

This clonotype appeared a few times. The V call is TRBV5-6, the J call TRBJ2-1; weak D call: TRBD2 (5 bases). The CDR3 is 14 residues long. Trimming took 4 bases from V and 6 from J, leaving 14 bases between them. CDR1 SGHDT and CDR2 YYEEEE come from the germline V gene. Here the CDR3 reads CASSPDLAINEQFF. CDR3 bases: TGTGCCAGCAGCCCGGATCTAGCAATCAATGAGCAGTTCTTC.

This rearrangement joins TRBV2 to TRBJ2-5; D unclear. Germline CDR1 and CDR2: SNHLY and FYNNEI. V was cut by 8 bases and J by 5 bases, with 21 bases left in between. This CDR3 is 15 amino acids long. The CDR3 sequence is CASPAPDQASETQYF. The CDR3 DNA reads as TGTGCCAGCCCGGCCCCGGACCAGGCCTCCGAGACCCAGTACTTC.

This chain's CDR3 is CASSTSWGTGTQYF. In DNA form, the CDR3 reads TGTGCCAGCAGTACCAGTTGGGGGACCGGTACGCAGTATTTT. The J gene is TRBJ2-3, the V gene TRBV6-1; the D call may be TRBD1 or TRBD2 (5 bases each). Between the trimmed V and J ends, which lost 5 bases and 8 bases, there was a span of 17 bases. Germline lookup yields CDR1 MNHNS and CDR2 SASEGT. The CDR3 length is 14 residues.

Only a few counts were recorded for this clonotype. CDR3 DNA sequence: TGCGCCAGCAGCCAAGGGACAGGGCAAACCTACGAGCAGTACTTC. Translating it yields CASSQGTGQTYEQYF. The chain employs TRBV4-3 and TRBJ2-7; 8 bases fit TRBD1. CDR1 is LGHNA, CDR2 YSLEER, per germline. With V trimmed by 1 base and J by 2 bases, 4 bases remained unmatched. The CDR3 runs to 15 residues.

CDR3 DNA: TGCAGCGCCACCGGTCAGGGCTGGGAGCAGTACTTC. This encodes CSATGQGWEQYF. The chain carries TRBV29-1 and TRBJ2-7; D is possibly TRBD1 (5 bases). CDR1 is SQVTM and CDR2 is ANQGSEA in the germline V gene. Trimming shortened V by 7 bases and J by 7 bases, and 17 bases separated the two germline ends. The CDR3 extends over 12 amino acids.

This clonotype was counted many times. The chain has TRBV4-3 and TRBJ2-7; 9 bases line up with TRBD1. Germline V gene lookup returns CDR1 LGHNA and CDR2 YSLEER. There are 15 residues in the CDR3. Unmatched junction bases numbered 5, after V lost 0 bases and J lost 5 bases. Here the CDR3 reads CASSQEEGQGHEQYF. The CDR3 DNA reads as TGCGCCAGCAGCCAAGAGGAGGGACAGGGCCACGAGCAGTACTTC.

V and J are TRBV30 and TRBJ2-7; TRBD1 agrees at 9 bases. This CDR3 spans 14 amino acids. Germline lookup yields CDR1 GTSNPN and CDR2 SVGIG (reference sequence). The J segment lost 6 bases and the V segment lost 3 bases, leaving 9 bases of the junction unmatched. The CDR3 here is CAWRRGQGSLEQYF. CDR3 nucleotides: TGTGCCTGGAGGAGGGGACAGGGCAGTCTCGAGCAGTACTTC.

The chain employs TRBV5-1 and TRBJ2-5, with 9 bases identical to TRBD2. The CDR3 consists of 14 residues. The germline CDR1 and CDR2 sequences are SGHRS and YFSETQ. With 5 bases clipped from V and 5 bases from J, the junction kept 7 bases outside the gene matches. CDR3 loop: CASRDLAGMETQYF. The CDR3 DNA is TGCGCCAGCAGGGATCTAGCGGGAATGGAGACCCAGTACTTC.

The rearrangement uses TRBV7-8 and TRBJ2-1, with D perhaps being TRBD1 or TRBD2 (7 bases each). Trimming took off 4 bases at V and 4 bases at J, with 23 bases between the two ends. Looked up from germline, CDR1 is SGHVS and CDR2 is FQNEAQ. This CDR3 spans 18 amino acids. As DNA, the CDR3 is TGTGCCAGCAGCTCACTCGACAGGGAGGGGAAGTGGTACAATGAGCAGTTCTTC. Its protein is CASSSLDREGKWYNEQFF.

The chain employs TRBV5-5 and TRBJ2-7; perhaps TRBD2 as D (5 bases). V lost 5 bases to trimming and J lost 4 bases, with 10 bases between them. This CDR3 region has 12 residues. Germline values: CDR1 SGHKS, CDR2 YYEKEE (reference sequence). This CDR3 is CASSWTGYEQYF. As DNA, the CDR3 is TGTGCCAGCAGTTGGACGGGGTACGAGCAGTACTTC.

The chain combines TRBV24-1 with TRBJ2-1; D might be TRBD1 (6 bases). The CDR3 totals 16 residues. Trimming removed 5 bases at V and 4 bases at J, with 17 bases between. From germline, CDR1 is KGHDR and CDR2 SFDVKD. The CDR3 region is CATSAYREKGYNEQFF. CDR3 nucleotides: TGTGCCACCAGTGCCTACAGGGAGAAAGGTTACAATGAGCAGTTCTTC.

The rearrangement uses TRBV19 and TRBJ2-4; TRBD2 agrees at 7 bases. Per germline, CDR1 LNHDA and CDR2 SQIVND (reference sequence). J was trimmed by 6 bases and V by 5 bases; bases with no gene match: 7. The CDR3 sequence is 14 residues long. The CDR3 reads CASSVGEGRNIQYF. The CDR3 DNA follows: TGTGCCAGTAGTGTCGGGGAGGGCAGAAACATTCAGTACTTC.

This clonotype was counted between two and nine times. This chain links TRBV2 with TRBJ2-5; D possibly uses TRBD1 or TRBD2 (6 bases each). Germline V lookup: CDR1 SNHLY, CDR2 FYNNEI. The V gene lost 3 bases and the J gene lost 1 base, with 15 bases spanning the gap. This CDR3 is built from 16 residues. The CDR3 nucleotides are TGTGCCAGCAGTGACCACGGGGGCGGATTCCAAGAGACCCAGTACTTC. Protein product: CASSDHGGGFQETQYF.

The V call is TRBV6-1, the J call TRBJ1-2; the D gene is possibly TRBD1 (5 bases). Per germline, CDR1 MNHNS and CDR2 SASEGT. The ends were cut back, 6 bases at V and 7 bases at J, with 18 bases in the middle. The CDR3 consists of 14 residues. CDR3 region: CASSQMGLKGGYTF. Here the CDR3 DNA reads TGTGCCAGCAGCCAGATGGGACTTAAGGGTGGCTACACCTTC.

This clonotype was detected ten times or more. A much more abundant neighbour one base away suggests this may be a read error. V usage is TRBV5-1 and J usage is TRBJ2-1; D is perhaps TRBD1 or TRBD2 (5 bases each). This CDR3 spans 15 amino acids. Germline CDR1 is SGHRS and CDR2 is YFSETQ. The V end was cut by 0 bases, the J end by 0 bases, with 7 bases between. CDR3 in amino acids: CASSLAGTSYNEQFF. The CDR3 region has the DNA TGCGCCAGCAGCTTGGCCGGGACCTCCTACAATGAGCAGTTCTTC.

A few counts support this clonotype. The chain has TRBV7-2 and TRBJ2-7; D gene ambiguous. This CDR3 has 13 amino acids. In germline, CDR1 is SGHTA, CDR2 FQGNSA. V was cut by 3 bases and J by 3 bases, with 9 bases left in between. CDR3 loop: CASSLFSHYEQYF. DNA for the CDR3: TGTGCCAGCAGCTTGTTTAGCCACTACGAGCAGTACTTC. The whole variable domain, filled in from reference TRBV7-2 and TRBJ2-7, reads GAGVSQSPSNKVTEKGKDVELRCDPISGHTALYWYRQSLGQGLEFLIYFQGNSAPDKSGLPSDRFSAERTGGSVSTLTIQRTQQEDSAVYLCASSLFSHYEQYFGPGTRLTVT.

The V gene is TRBV5-1, the J gene TRBJ2-7; 9 nucleotides agree with TRBD1. This CDR3 is 13 amino acids long. Germline CDR1 is SGHRS and CDR2 is YFSETQ. Trimming took 7 bases from V and 4 from J; bases not matched to a gene: 6. CDR3 residues: CASRDRVGYEQYF. The CDR3 coding sequence is TGCGCCAGCCGGGACAGGGTAGGGTACGAGCAGTACTTC.

CDR3 coding DNA: TGTGCCAGTACGAGACAGGGTGAGGGGTCTGGGGCCAACGTCCTGACTTTC. Its protein is CASTRQGEGSGANVLTF. V is TRBV19 and J is TRBJ2-6; 7 bases agree with TRBD1. The CDR3 covers 17 residues. V lost 7 bases to trimming and J lost 1 base; unmatched junction nucleotides: 10. In germline, CDR1 is LNHDA, CDR2 SQIVND (reference sequence).

The DNA of the CDR3 is TGTGCCAGCAGTCCCGGACTATTCAATACGCAGTATTTT. This encodes CASSPGLFNTQYF. The V call is TRBV7-8, the J call TRBJ2-3; D is possibly TRBD2 (6 bases). CDR1 is SGHVS, CDR2 FQNEAQ, per germline. V lost 6 bases and J lost 7, with 14 bases in between. The CDR3 is 13 residues long. The full variable domain, rest sourced from reference TRBV7-8 and TRBJ2-3, is GAGVSQSPRYKVAKRGQDVALRCDPISGHVSLFWYQQALGQGPEFLTYFQNEAQLDKSGLPSDRFFAERPEGSVSTLKIQRTQQEDSAVYLCASSPGLFNTQYFGPGTRLTVL.

The genes are TRBV14 and TRBJ1-6; no clear D. CDR3 length: 15 residues. Germline V gene data show CDR1 as SGHDN and CDR2 as FVKESK. Between the trimmed V and J ends, which lost 4 bases and 5 bases, there was a span of 12 bases. CDR3 region: CASSLMMGNNSPLHF. In DNA form, the CDR3 reads TGTGCCAGCAGCCTCATGATGGGCAATAATTCACCCCTCCACTTT.

This clonotype showed up just a few times. This chain connects TRBV19 to TRBJ2-2; no definite D call. This CDR3 spans 13 amino acids. Trimming removed 4 bases at V and 5 bases at J, with 8 bases between. Germline-derived CDR1 and CDR2 are LNHDA and SQIVND (reference sequence). CDR3 region: CASSNPLTGELFF. DNA for the CDR3: TGTGCCAGTAGTAACCCCCTAACCGGGGAGCTGTTTTTT.

The chain couples TRBV12-3 or TRBV12-4 to TRBJ1-5; D not resolved. Trimming took 6 bases from V and 5 from J, leaving 17 bases between them. The length of the CDR3 is 15 residues. CDR3 DNA sequence: TGTGCCAGCAGCGTACGAGGTGAAGGCGATCAGCCCCAGCATTTT. This translates into CASSVRGEGDQPQHF.

The CDR3 is CATSRDRTSGLSTDTQYF. The CDR3 nucleotides are TGTGCCACCAGCAGAGATAGAACTAGCGGGTTAAGCACAGATACGCAGTATTTT. The chain carries TRBV15 and TRBJ2-3, with 9 bases aligning to TRBD2. The junction had 7 bases not matched to a gene; V was cut back by 0 bases and J by 0 bases. The germline CDR1 and CDR2 sequences are LNHNV and YYDKDF (reference sequence). This CDR3 is built from 18 residues.

The chain couples TRBV20-1 to TRBJ2-1; 8 bases align to TRBD2. CDR3 length: 16 amino acids. Germline CDR1 is DFQATT and CDR2 is SNEGSKA (reference sequence). V lost 3 bases to trimming and J lost 0 bases; unmatched junction nucleotides: 7. The CDR3 sequence: CSARGLSGSSYNEQFF. CDR3 sequence (DNA): TGCAGTGCTAGGGGACTAAGCGGGAGCTCCTACAATGAGCAGTTCTTC.

The chain links TRBV28 to TRBJ2-5, with 7 bases that match TRBD1. The junction had 9 bases not matched to a gene; V was cut back by 6 bases and J by 2 bases. Germline CDR1 reads MDHEN; CDR2 reads SYDVKM. The CDR3 contains 15 residues. The CDR3 DNA follows: TGTGCCAGCAGGGGTCCGGGACAGCCACAAGAGACCCAGTACTTC. Translating it yields CASRGPGQPQETQYF.

This clonotype has ten or more counts. The rearrangement links TRBV5-6 to TRBJ2-7; D gene uncertain. In germline, CDR1 is SGHDT, CDR2 YYEEEE. V was clipped by 1 base and J by 2 bases, with 7 bases between them. The CDR3 contains 13 residues. CDR3 nucleotide sequence: TGTGCCAGCAGCTTGATGGGGACCTACGAGCAGTACTTC. Encoded protein: CASSLMGTYEQYF. The complete variable domain, with remaining parts taken from reference TRBV5-6 and TRBJ2-7, reads DAGVTQSPTHLIKTRGQQVTLRCSPKSGHDTVSWYQQALGQGPQFIFQYYEEEERQRGNFPDRFSGHQFPNYSSELNVNALLLGDSALYLCASSLMGTYEQYFGPGTRLTVT.